This TCR beta chain was identified in a study of blood T cell repertoires in COVID-19. Whole-study context: Material from acute and convalescent COVID-19 was sourced from the United States, Italy and Spain. T cells, B-cell-depleted T cells, or PBMCs provided the cDNA or gDNA that served as material.

The authors' processing: The assay estimated nucleated cells by amplifying reference gene primers. Here immunoSEQ multiplex PCR was the method, and the copy in TCRdb shows in-frame clones only, minus some. That table supplies the V and J calls and clone size; D and trimming were determined from the DNA. The table records under 200,000 clones, 70% to 85% of them present only once. Sequencing used peripheral blood. The origin of this receptor is a woman in her thirties with acute or convalescent COVID-19.

The CDR3 sequence is CASISTGQLHEQFF. As DNA, the CDR3 is TGTGCCAGCATTTCTACAGGACAGCTCCATGAGCAGTTCTTC. J is TRBJ2-1 and V is TRBV6-5; a weak D match, TRBD1 (6 bases). V was trimmed by 7 bases and J by 8 bases, leaving 18 bases between them. Germline values: CDR1 MNHEY, CDR2 SVGAGI. The CDR3 is made up of 14 amino acids.